The 3 T cell receptor beta chains below all came from one sample that was sequenced in a study of immune evolution from preneoplasia to lung adenocarcinoma. Some clones are missing from TCRdb's copy, which holds only in-frame ones; the method was immunoSEQ multiplex PCR. The table includes 39,000 or so clones, around 79% detected once. Source material: FFPE invasive lung adenocarcinoma tissue. These receptors all stem from a person between 55 and 70 years old with lung adenocarcinoma.

This chain connects TRBV7-6 to TRBJ2-2; unclear D gene. The V gene's germline CDR1 is SGHVS and CDR2 FNYEAQ. The CDR3 is 13 amino acids. Trimming took off 4 bases at V and 8 bases at J, with 11 bases between the two ends. The CDR3 region is CASSSILRGELFF. The CDR3 nucleotides are TGTGCCAGCAGCTCCATCTTACGGGGGGAGCTGTTTTTT.

The rearrangement links TRBV2 to TRBJ2-7, with D unresolved. The germline V gene encodes CDR1 SNHLY and CDR2 FYNNEI. V gave up 1 base and J gave up 9 bases, with 7 bases separating them. This CDR3 comprises 11 residues. The CDR3 nucleotides are TGTGCCAGCAGTGAAGGCAACGGGCAGTACTTC. This translates into CASSEGNGQYF.

The chain links TRBV10-3 to TRBJ1-2; the D gene is possibly TRBD1 (5 bases). The germline V gene has CDR1 ENHRY and CDR2 SYGVKD. Trimming took 8 bases from V and 4 from J, leaving 14 bases between them. The CDR3 consists of 13 residues. The CDR3 loop is CAIQGTDTYGYTF. CDR3 DNA: TGTGCCATCCAAGGGACGGACACCTATGGCTACACCTTC.